These 3 T cell receptor beta chains were all obtained from the same sample, sequenced in a study of CD8 T cells in ankylosing spondylitis. Each CDR3 protein gets one entry after TCRdb re-called the 5' RACE reads with MiXCR. Counted here are about 500,000 distinct CDR3 sequences, about 5.2% occurring once; the ten biggest clones make up under 4.5%. Antigen specificity for these receptors is unknown. Points from the study as a whole: Typical of ankylosing spondylitis blood, it appeared, was a TCR beta motif of eight highly homologous variants.

The sequenced material came from blood, either unsorted or a sorted T cell fraction (not recorded which). The receptors originated from a male donor with ankylosing spondylitis.

This clonotype was counted ten times or more. The gene calls are TRBV9 and TRBJ1-3; the match to TRBD1 covers 8 bases. Looked up from germline, CDR1 is SGDLS and CDR2 is YYNGEE. With 1 base clipped from V and 2 bases from J, the junction kept 2 bases outside the gene matches. CDR3 length: 15 residues. The CDR3 reads CASSVSGGTGNTIYF. The CDR3 DNA is TGTGCCAGCAGCGTATCAGGGGGCACTGGAAACACCATATATTTT.

This chain connects TRBV7-2 to TRBJ1-4; 10 nucleotides line up with TRBD1. The trim removed 5 bases at V and 5 bases at J, leaving 2 bases unmatched. Germline CDR1 and CDR2: SGHTA and FQGNSA. The CDR3 is made up of 14 amino acids. The CDR3 sequence is CASSVDRGNEKLFF. CDR3 DNA: TGTGCCAGCAGCGTGGACAGGGGGAATGAAAAACTGTTTTTT. The full variable domain, completed using reference TRBV7-2 and TRBJ1-4, is GAGVSQSPSNKVTEKGKDVELRCDPISGHTALYWYRQSLGQGLEFLIYFQGNSAPDKSGLPSDRFSAERTGGSVSTLTIQRTQQEDSAVYLCASSVDRGNEKLFFGSGTQLSVL.

CDR3 region: CASSEDRAYNSPLHF. As DNA, the CDR3 is TGTGCCAGCAGTGAGGACAGAGCATATAATTCACCCCTCCACTTT. The genes are TRBV2 and TRBJ1-6; D is possibly TRBD1 (6 bases). Germline assignment: CDR1 SNHLY and CDR2 FYNNEI. The CDR3 totals 15 residues. The ends were cut back, 3 bases at V and 4 bases at J, with 10 bases in the middle.